This TCR beta chain was documented in a study of T cell changes during pregnancy in multiple sclerosis. CDR1 and CDR2 (germline): MGHRA, YSYEKL. V was trimmed by 0 bases and J by 6 bases, leaving 7 bases between them. The CDR3 totals 13 residues. The table came from immunoSEQ multiplex PCR; TCRdb's copy has only in-frame clones and leaves some out. The data show 70,000 to 90,000 clones, roughly 91% seen once. The receptor was isolated from a female donor with multiple sclerosis, enrolled in a pregnancy study. The V and J genes are TRBV4-1 and TRBJ2-3, with D possibly matching TRBD2 (6 bases). The sequences come from peripheral blood, collected in the first trimester of pregnancy. The CDR3 loop reads CASSQEEGDTQYF. The CDR3 DNA reads TGCGCCAGCAGCCAAGAGGAGGGGGATACGCAGTATTTT.